A few counts support the clone carrying this T cell receptor (beta chain). What it binds is not known. The source of the sample is a study of T cell repertoires in cytomegalovirus infection. Study results and limitations: HLA-C-restricted CMV-specific TCR beta clonotypes were dominant in the ex vivo response.

TCRdb passed the reads through MiXCR, listing each CDR3 protein once. In the table there are 250,000 to 300,000 distinct CDR3 sequences, roughly 25% of which are singletons. The CDR3 consists of 14 residues. Germline V gene sequence: CDR1 SGHNT, CDR2 YYREEE (reference sequence). The trim removed 4 bases at V and 5 bases at J, leaving 6 bases unmatched. This chain uses TRBV5-4 with TRBJ2-5; 9 bases are a match to TRBD2. Sequenced material: PBMCs. The clonotype comes from a human donor in good health (CMV status not recorded). Some clones in this sample may be carry-over from other donors' samples. The CDR3, as DNA: TGTGCCAGCAGCCTGGGACTAGCAGTGGAGACCCAGTACTTC. It codes for CASSLGLAVETQYF.